This TCR beta chain derives from a study of OX40 agonist ivuxolimab in advanced cancers. This clone has just a few counts. Profiled with immunoSEQ multiplex PCR; TCRdb holds only in-frame clones, not every one. There are over 35,000 clones in the sample; 70% to 85% occur only once, and about 23% lies in the top ten. V lost 6 bases and J lost 4; bases outside the gene matches: 7. This CDR3 has 14 amino acids. Germline V gives CDR1 MGHDK, CDR2 SYGVNS. The starting material was CD4+ or CD8+ T cells sorted from blood, obtained in a trial of the OX40 agonist ivuxolimab. The sequence was obtained from an adult with an advanced solid tumor such as melanoma, head and neck, liver or kidney cancer. This chain uses TRBV25-1 with TRBJ2-5; 8 positions match TRBD1. CDR3 sequence: CASRMTGAGETQYF. CDR3 nucleotides: TGTGCCAGCAGGATGACAGGGGCGGGAGAGACCCAGTACTTC.